The 26 T cell receptor beta chains in this list originate from one sample, sequenced in a study of cytomegalovirus exposure and HLA in healthy donors. Method: immunoSEQ multiplex PCR; TCRdb's copy keeps in-frame clones and lacks some. Here the sample spans about 74,000 clones, approximately 95% being singletons. What was sequenced was PBMCs. These receptors were obtained from a man between 18 and 35 years old in good health and CMV-seropositive.

The rearrangement uses TRBV19 and TRBJ2-7; 10 positions match TRBD2. V was clipped by 7 bases and J by 0 bases; unmatched bases: 6. Germline values: CDR1 LNHDA, CDR2 SQIVND (reference sequence). This CDR3 is 15 amino acids long. CDR3 region: CASTGWTSGSYEQYF. The CDR3, as DNA: TGTGCCAGTACAGGGTGGACTAGCGGCTCCTACGAGCAGTACTTC.

This clone was seen just once. V gene TRBV2 combines with J gene TRBJ2-2; the D gene is possibly TRBD1 (5 bases). This CDR3 has 15 residues. Germline V gives CDR1 SNHLY, CDR2 FYNNEI. Trimming stripped 0 bases from V and 3 bases from J, with 8 bases between. CDR3 amino acids: CASSEANRYTGELFF. The CDR3 DNA reads TGTGCCAGCAGTGAAGCGAACAGGTACACCGGGGAGCTGTTTTTT.

The J gene is TRBJ2-7, the V gene TRBV6-1, with D perhaps matching TRBD1 (5 bases). Looked up from germline, CDR1 is MNHNS and CDR2 is SASEGT. The CDR3 covers 11 residues. Trimming stripped 7 bases from V and 9 bases from J, with 13 bases between. CDR3 in amino acids: CASMRQSRQYF. The DNA for the CDR3 is TGTGCCAGCATGAGACAGTCGCGGCAGTACTTC.

This clone was seen only once. This CDR3 reads CASRTGAGNTIYF. The CDR3 DNA reads TGTGCCAGCAGGACAGGGGCTGGAAACACCATATATTTT. The chain recombines TRBV6-5 with TRBJ1-3; 8 bases align to TRBD1. The CDR3 is 13 residues long. Germline CDR1 MNHEY, CDR2 SVGAGI. J lost 2 bases, V lost 6 bases, and 0 bases had no gene match.

The rearrangement uses TRBV5-5 and TRBJ2-3; D is undetermined. The germline V gene encodes CDR1 SGHKS and CDR2 YYEKEE (reference sequence). Trimming stripped 4 bases from V and 4 bases from J, with 7 bases between. CDR3 size: 12 residues. The CDR3 loop reads CASSIRADTQYF. The CDR3 region has the DNA TGTGCCAGCAGCATCCGTGCAGATACGCAGTATTTT. Complete variable domain (other parts from reference TRBV5-5 and TRBJ2-3): DAGVTQSPTHLIKTRGQQVTLRCSPISGHKSVSWYQQVLGQGPQFIFQYYEKEERGRGNFPDRFSARQFPNYSSELNVNALLLGDSALYLCASSIRADTQYFGPGTRLTVL.

This chain links TRBV15 with TRBJ1-4; D is uncertain. Trimming shortened V by 6 bases and J by 7 bases, and 12 bases separated the two germline ends. This CDR3 has 13 amino acids. CDR1 and CDR2 (germline): LNHNV, YYDKDF (reference sequence). This CDR3 is CATRTPEIEKLFF. The CDR3 DNA sequence: TGTGCCACCAGAACCCCAGAAATTGAAAAACTGTTTTTT.

CDR3 sequence (DNA): TGTGCCAGCAGCGCAACAGGGGACGAGCAGTACTTC. It yields the protein CASSATGDEQYF. V and J are TRBV6-1 and TRBJ2-5, with 7 bases matching TRBD1. With the DNA end fitting TRBJ2-7 better, the J assignment may be wrong. The CDR3 has 12 amino acids. CDR1 and CDR2 from the germline V gene are MNHNS and SASEGT.

The rearrangement uses TRBV18 and TRBJ2-2; tentatively, D is TRBD2 (5 bases). The CDR3 covers 13 residues. Germline CDR1 and CDR2: KGHSH and LQKENI. V lost 6 bases and J 7 bases, leaving 12 bases between the germline ends. CDR3 sequence (DNA): TGTGCCAGCTCTGGGGAGCGGCGCGGGGAGCTGTTTTTT. Protein product: CASSGERRGELFF.

The chain joins TRBV5-6 to TRBJ2-5; TRBD1 agrees at 8 bases. This CDR3 region has 13 residues. V dropped 0 bases and J dropped 5; count of bases not matched to a gene: 0. From germline, CDR1 is SGHDT and CDR2 YYEEEE. CDR3 DNA sequence: TGTGCCAGCAGCTTGGACAGGGGGGAGACCCAGTACTTC. As protein: CASSLDRGETQYF.

This clone was observed once. The chain employs TRBV14 and TRBJ1-2; tentatively, D is TRBD1 (6 bases). Trimming pared 5 bases from V and 4 bases from J, leaving 17 bases between. Germline V gene lookup returns CDR1 SGHDN and CDR2 FVKESK. The CDR3 length is 15 residues. The CDR3 DNA follows: TGTGCCAGCAGCAAGTTACAGGGTGATCTCTATGGCTACACCTTC. As protein: CASSKLQGDLYGYTF.

The gene calls are TRBV7-3 and TRBJ2-3, with D perhaps TRBD2 (6 bases). V lost 5 bases, J lost 4 bases, and 16 bases lay in between. In germline, CDR1 is SGHTA, CDR2 FQGTGA. The CDR3 length is 15 residues. CDR3 in amino acids: CASSPAATGADTQYF. As DNA, the CDR3 is TGTGCCAGCAGCCCCGCGGCGACGGGGGCAGATACGCAGTATTTT.

This rearrangement joins TRBV28 to TRBJ1-2, with 8 bases aligning to TRBD1. Germline V CDR1 and CDR2: MDHEN, SYDVKM. This CDR3 has 14 amino acids. With 5 bases clipped from V and 4 bases from J, the junction kept 6 bases outside the gene matches. For the CDR3, the DNA is TGTGCCAGCAGTGGACAGGGCCTTGGCTATGGCTACACCTTC. Translated: CASSGQGLGYGYTF.

The V and J genes are TRBV9 and TRBJ2-7; D is perhaps TRBD1 (5 bases). The ends were cut back, 4 bases at V and 0 bases at J, with 14 bases in the middle. CDR3 length: 15 amino acids. The germline V gene has CDR1 SGDLS and CDR2 YYNGEE. The CDR3 is CASSPGHAGSYEQYF. The CDR3 nucleotides read TGTGCCAGCAGCCCTGGACACGCCGGCTCCTACGAGCAGTACTTC.

The chain employs TRBV28 and TRBJ2-5; possibly TRBD2 for D (5 bases). CDR3 length: 14 residues. Germline assignment: CDR1 MDHEN and CDR2 SYDVKM. Trimming removed 4 bases from V and 5 bases from J, with 14 bases in between. The CDR3 coding sequence is TGTGCCAGCAGTTCGAGGGTTTTCGGCGAGACCCAGTACTTC. This sequence encodes CASSSRVFGETQYF.

The chain employs TRBV5-1 and TRBJ1-1; 7 nucleotides align to TRBD1. CDR3 length: 15 amino acids. Germline loops: CDR1 SGHRS, CDR2 YFSETQ. V was clipped by 3 bases and J by 3 bases; unmatched bases: 8. The CDR3 sequence is CASSSLLGTDTEAFF. For the CDR3, the DNA is TGCGCCAGCAGCTCCCTCCTAGGGACAGACACTGAAGCTTTCTTT.

The chain is built from TRBV4-1 and TRBJ2-7; no clear D gene. Trimming pared 1 base from V and 6 bases from J, leaving 4 bases between. The CDR3 extends over 11 amino acids. Germline V CDR1 and CDR2: MGHRA, YSYEKL. The CDR3 DNA follows: TGCGCCAGCAGCCAAGGGGCCGAGCAGTACTTC. It translates to CASSQGAEQYF.

The rearrangement uses TRBV6-1 and TRBJ2-4, with D maybe TRBD2 (6 bases). Germline CDR1 MNHNS, CDR2 SASEGT. The CDR3 extends over 15 amino acids. Deletions cut 7 bases from V and 4 bases from J, with 17 bases between. CDR3 nucleotides: TGTGCCAGCACGGCCGGGACTGCTTTGAAAAACATTCAGTACTTC. This sequence encodes CASTAGTALKNIQYF.

The rearrangement joins TRBV27 to TRBJ2-7; 7 positions agree with TRBD2. The CDR3 covers 14 residues. V gave up 2 bases and J gave up 4 bases; unmatched junction bases: 5. Per the germline V gene, CDR1 is MNHEY and CDR2 is SMNVEV (reference sequence). The CDR3 sequence: CASSLRGRVYEQYF. CDR3 sequence (DNA): TGTGCCAGCAGTTTACGGGGGAGGGTGTACGAGCAGTACTTC.

The chain links TRBV10-1 to TRBJ2-7; 8 bases line up with TRBD1. The germline CDR1 and CDR2 sequences are WNHNN and SYGVQD (reference sequence). The CDR3 contains 14 residues. Germline trimming cut 3 bases from V and 5 bases from J; bases unmatched to any gene: 6. CDR3 DNA sequence: TGCGCCAGCAGTGATCGGCAGGGGGCCCACGAGCAGTACTTC. Residues: CASSDRQGAHEQYF.

On this clone itself: At one boundary the junction diverges from the germline segment, which might be a read error. This rearrangement joins TRBV7-7 to TRBJ2-1, with TRBD2 matching over 7 bases. Germline V lookup: CDR1 SSHAT, CDR2 FNYEAQ (reference sequence). This CDR3 region has 13 residues. The CDR3 here is CASSLGTNNEQFF. DNA of the CDR3: TGTGCTAGCAGCCTCGGGACTAACAATGAGCAGTTCTTC.

This chain links TRBV10-1 with TRBJ2-7, with unresolved D. The CDR3 is made up of 13 amino acids. Trimming pared 8 bases from V and 3 bases from J, leaving 14 bases between. Germline V gene lookup returns CDR1 WNHNN and CDR2 SYGVQD (reference sequence). Here the CDR3 reads CASSGSPNYEQYF. The CDR3 DNA reads as TGCGCCAGCTCGGGTTCCCCAAACTACGAGCAGTACTTC.

The sample holds one count of this clone. The rearrangement uses TRBV19 and TRBJ2-5; 7 positions match TRBD2. CDR1 and CDR2 from the germline V gene are LNHDA and SQIVND (reference sequence). The CDR3 sequence is 15 residues long. The V gene end was trimmed by 5 bases and the J gene end by 4 bases; junction bases not matched to a gene: 10. Here the CDR3 reads CASSFTSVSRETQYF. CDR3 DNA: TGTGCCAGTAGTTTCACTAGCGTGAGTAGAGAGACCCAGTACTTC.

The chain has TRBV7-9 and TRBJ2-7, with D possibly TRBD2 on 6 matching bases. Germline V gene lookup returns CDR1 SEHNR and CDR2 FQNEAQ (reference sequence). V dropped 3 bases and J dropped 4 bases, with 13 bases sitting between them. The CDR3 is 14 amino acids. CDR3 sequence reads: CASSLEGELYEQYF. In DNA, the CDR3 is TGTGCCAGCAGCTTGGAGGGAGAGCTGTACGAGCAGTACTTC. Full variable domain (outside the CDR3, taken from reference TRBV7-9 and TRBJ2-7): DTGVSQNPRHKITKRGQNVTFRCDPISEHNRLYWYRQTLGQGPEFLTYFQNEAQLEKSRLLSDRFSAERPKGSFSTLEIQRTEQGDSAMYLCASSLEGELYEQYFGPGTRLTVT.

The chain recombines TRBV5-5 with TRBJ1-5; 8 positions agree with TRBD1. Trimming removed 4 bases from V and 5 bases from J; junction bases left unmatched: 2. The V gene's germline CDR1 is SGHKS and CDR2 YYEKEE (reference sequence). This CDR3 has 13 residues. The CDR3 DNA reads as TGTGCCAGCAGCCAACAGGGGGATCAGCCCCAGCATTTT. Amino acids: CASSQQGDQPQHF.

The table lists this clone with a count of one. The genes are TRBV5-8 and TRBJ2-7; TRBD2 is a possible D gene (6 bases). Trimming cost V 4 bases and J 5 bases, with 22 bases left between them. The CDR3 extends over 16 amino acids. Germline CDR1 is SGHTS and CDR2 is YDEGEE. CDR3 amino acids: CASSAQGLSPANEQYF. The CDR3 nucleotides read TGTGCCAGCAGCGCCCAGGGACTTTCCCCCGCTAACGAGCAGTACTTC.

The chain couples TRBV29-1 to TRBJ1-2; 7 bases match TRBD1. Trimming cost V 6 bases and J 4 bases; bases outside gene matches: 17. Germline CDR1 SQVTM, CDR2 ANQGSEA. This CDR3 region has 16 residues. The CDR3 loop is CSVAGPTGVGIYGYTF. The CDR3 bases are TGCAGCGTCGCCGGCCCCACAGGGGTTGGAATCTATGGCTACACCTTC.